This TCR beta chain emerged from a study of PD-L1 blockade in urothelial cancer. Study-level information: Analyses used blood from 3 weeks (second dose) and 6 weeks after treatment start. Study-level points and caveats: Pretreatment TCR clonality in blood, when below the median, was predictive of better survival. Those with durable benefit had larger increases in tumor-associated blood clones at 3 weeks.

As concerns this clone: The antigen is unknown.

Some clones are missing from TCRdb's copy, which holds only in-frame ones; the method was immunoSEQ multiplex PCR. The data hold just under 45,000 clones, with roughly 91% observed a single time. Germline CDR1 and CDR2: SGHDT and YYEEEE. V lost 4 bases and J lost 6; bases outside the gene matches: 11. The CDR3 extends over 17 amino acids. This specimen consisted of PBMCs, obtained around atezolizumab (anti-PD-L1) treatment. The chain employs TRBV5-6 and TRBJ2-3, with TRBD2 matching over 13 bases. This clonotype was sampled from a woman aged 55-75 years with urothelial cancer. The CDR3 DNA is TGTGCCAGCAGCCCAGGGGACACTAGCGGGGGGGCCGATACGCAGTATTTT. Translated, it gives CASSPGDTSGGADTQYF.